These T cell receptor beta chains were read from a single sample in a study of OX40 agonist ivuxolimab in advanced cancers. The data were produced by immunoSEQ multiplex PCR, yet TCRdb's version contains in-frame clones alone and is incomplete. This sample carries 42,000 or so clones, approximately 86% of them seen once, and the ten largest clones take 15%. The sequenced sample was CD4+ or CD8+ T cells sorted from blood, obtained in a trial of the OX40 agonist ivuxolimab. The receptors derive from an adult with an advanced solid tumor such as melanoma, head and neck, liver or kidney cancer. The CDR3 runs from the conserved cysteine through the conserved F or W. D genes are given only for firm matches. Part of the rows lack a size; the others show once, few, many or a class for expanded clones.

j_call | d_call | v_call | clone_size | cdr3_nt | cdr3_aa
TRBJ2-1 | TRBD2 | TRBV6-1 | few | TGTGCCAGCAGGATACTAGCGGGGGGGTACAATGAGCAGTTCTTC | CASRILAGGYNEQFF
TRBJ1-1 | . | TRBV10-2 | . | TGCGCCAGCAGTGACAATACGAACACTGAAGCTTTCTTT | CASSDNTNTEAFF
TRBJ2-4 | . | TRBV29-1 | . | TGCAGCGTCGCCCTCGATTTGGGGAAAAACATTCAGTACTTC | CSVALDLGKNIQYF
TRBJ2-3 | TRBD1 | TRBV5-5 | . | TGTGCCAGCAGCTTGGGGACAGGGGATACGCAGTATTTT | CASSLGTGDTQYF
TRBJ1-1 | . | TRBV5-6 | . | TGTGCCAGCAGCACATTATGGACTGAAGCTTTCTTT | CASSTLWTEAFF
TRBJ2-1 | . | TRBV7-6 | . | TGTGCCAGCAGCCCGTACAGCTACAATGAGCAGTTCTTC | CASSPYSYNEQFF
TRBJ2-7 | . | TRBV7-2 | . | TGTGCCAGCAGCTTAGGTTGGACGAACGGTTACGAGCAGTACTTC | CASSLGWTNGYEQYF
TRBJ1-1 | . | TRBV27 | . | TGTGCCAGCAGTTCTCGGGGGACTGAAGCTTTCTTT | CASSSRGTEAFF
TRBJ2-1 | TRBD2 | TRBV7-6 | . | TGTGCCAGCAGCTCCCCATCGACTAGCGGGGGACCTAGCTCCTACAATGAGCAGTTCTTC | CASSSPSTSGGPSSYNEQFF
TRBJ2-1 | TRBD2 | TRBV5-4 | . | TGTGCCAGCAGCTCGCAACGGGGAGGGGAGCAGTTCTTC | CASSSQRGGEQFF
TRBJ2-3 | TRBD2 | TRBV7-9 | . | TGTGCCAGCAGCTTAGGGCTAGCGGGGAGCACAGATACGCAGTATTTT | CASSLGLAGSTDTQYF
TRBJ2-7 | . | TRBV5-5 | . | TGTGCCAGCAGCTTGATGCGGTCCCGTGACTACGAGCAGTACTTC | CASSLMRSRDYEQYF
TRBJ1-3 | . | TRBV14 | . | TGTGCCAGCAGCCCTTGGAGCTCTGGAAACACCATATATTTT | CASSPWSSGNTIYF
TRBJ1-1 | . | TRBV19 | . | TGTGCCAGTAGTCAGGCCCTAAACACTGAAGCTTTCTTT | CASSQALNTEAFF
TRBJ1-2 | TRBD1 | TRBV5-1 | . | TGCGCCAGCAGCTCGGGGCCCGGGACAGGGGGGACTGGCTACACCTTC | CASSSGPGTGGTGYTF
TRBJ1-1 | . | TRBV20-1 | . | TGCAGTGCTAGAGGTACCCCAGGCGCTTTCTTT | CSARGTPGAFF
TRBJ2-2 | . | TRBV14 | . | TGTGCCAGCAGCCCAACATATACCGGGGAGCTGTTTTTT | CASSPTYTGELFF
TRBJ1-1 | . | TRBV11-2 | . | TGTGCCAGCAGCTTAGACCTGTGGGCGGGAGAAGTGAACACTGAAGCTTTCTTT | CASSLDLWAGEVNTEAFF
TRBJ2-1 | TRBD2 | TRBV4-3 | . | TGCGCCAGCAGCCCCGGACTAGCGGGACTAGACTACAATGAGCAGTTCTTC | CASSPGLAGLDYNEQFF
TRBJ2-1 | TRBD1 | TRBV28 | . | TGTGCCAGCAGTTTATTTACAGGGGCGAACTACAATGAGCAGTTCTTC | CASSLFTGANYNEQFF
TRBJ2-3 | . | TRBV7-2 | . | TGTGCCAGCAGCTTACTGTTGGGGCAGGGAGATACGCAGTATTTT | CASSLLLGQGDTQYF
TRBJ1-2 | TRBD1 | TRBV5-4 | . | TGTGCCAGCAGGGAAAGGACAGGGGCATACTATGGCTACACCTTC | CASRERTGAYYGYTF
TRBJ1-6 | TRBD1 | TRBV6-5 | few | TGTGCCAGCAGTTATATACAGGGGTTACTTCTTTCACCCCTCCACTTT | CASSYIQGLLLSPLHF
TRBJ1-4 | . | TRBV6-5 | . | TGTGCCAGCAGTTACGTATACAGGGTAGAGGAAAAACTGTTTTTT | CASSYVYRVEEKLFF
TRBJ1-1 | . | TRBV19 | . | TGTGCCAGTAGTATTTCGCTGAACACTGAAGCTTTCTTT | CASSISLNTEAFF
TRBJ1-1 | . | TRBV9 | . | TGTGCCAGCAGCACATCGGGAATTCGCACTGAAGCTTTCTTT | CASSTSGIRTEAFF
TRBJ2-1 | . | TRBV7-9 | few | TGTGCCAGCAGCTTAGGGTCGATCTATGAGCAGTTCTTC | CASSLGSIYEQFF
TRBJ2-2 | TRBD1 | TRBV7-9 | . | TGTGCCAGCAGGGCGGACAGGGACAACACCGGGGAGCTGTTTTTT | CASRADRDNTGELFF
TRBJ1-5 | TRBD1 | TRBV19 | . | TGTGCCAGTAGTTCCCCCGACAGGGGAAATCAGCCCCAGCATTTT | CASSSPDRGNQPQHF
TRBJ2-7 | TRBD2 | TRBV7-6 | . | TGTGCCAGCAGCCCAGGGACTAGCGGGTTCTGGTCCTACGAGCAGTACTTC | CASSPGTSGFWSYEQYF
TRBJ2-3 | TRBD2 | TRBV7-8 | . | TGTGCCAGCAGCTCCCCCGGGACTAGCGGGGGGGCGGGGCCAGATACGCAGTATTTT | CASSSPGTSGGAGPDTQYF